This is a list of T cell receptor beta chains from one sample in a study of cytomegalovirus exposure and HLA in healthy donors. Here immunoSEQ multiplex PCR was the method, and the copy in TCRdb shows in-frame clones only, minus some. The sample contains approximately 140,000 clones, 73% of which appear only once. The sequenced sample was PBMCs. The receptors come from a woman aged 40 to 50 in good health and CMV-seronegative. Both conserved end residues are part of each CDR3. The D gene is left open where the match is weak. Clone sizes are given selectively: once, few, many, or a class where the clone is expanded.

d_call j_call clone_size v_call cdr3_nt cdr3_aa
NA TRBJ1-4 few TRBV5-1 TGCGCCAGCAGCTTGGAAGCATCTAATGAAAAACTGTTTTTT CASSLEASNEKLFF
TRBD2 TRBJ2-3 NA TRBV5-8 TGTGCCAGCAGCGATCTACTAGCGGGGGGCACAGATACGCAGTATTTT CASSDLLAGGTDTQYF
NA TRBJ1-1 few TRBV6-1 TGTGCCAGCAGTCCTGGCGGAATCGCCACTGAAGCTTTCTTT CASSPGGIATEAFF
TRBD1 TRBJ1-1 few TRBV19 TGTGCCAGTACCCTTACAGGGGTGACTGAAGCTTTCTTT CASTLTGVTEAFF
TRBD2 TRBJ2-3 NA TRBV27 TGTGCCAGCAGTTTAGGGGCTAGCGGGGGGGTCACAGATACGCAGTATTTT CASSLGASGGVTDTQYF
NA TRBJ2-1 NA TRBV5-1 TGCGCCAGCAGCTTGGGACAGGTAGGCGATGAGCAGTTCTTC CASSLGQVGDEQFF
NA TRBJ1-1 few TRBV5-1 TGCGCCAGCAGCCTGGGGGCCGGTGAAGCTTTCTTT CASSLGAGEAFF
TRBD1 TRBJ1-2 NA TRBV19 TGTGCCACCGGAGGGACAGGGGGACTGCGAGGCTACACCTTC CATGGTGGLRGYTF
TRBD1 TRBJ1-1 few TRBV5-1 TGCGCCAGCAGCTTGGGACCGGGACAGCTGATTATCACTGAAGCTTTCTTT CASSLGPGQLIITEAFF
NA TRBJ2-1 NA TRBV13 TGTGCCAGCAGCCACCTCGGACTCGGCTCCTACAATGAGCAGTTCTTC CASSHLGLGSYNEQFF
TRBD1 TRBJ1-1 once TRBV10-3 TGTGCCATCAGTAGGCAGGGGGCACTAAACGCTGAAGCTTTCTTT CAISRQGALNAEAFF
TRBD2 TRBJ2-3 NA TRBV9 TGTGCCAGCAGCGTATTCGGGACTAGCGGGGGGCTGAGCACAGATACGCAGTATTTT CASSVFGTSGGLSTDTQYF
NA TRBJ1-5 once TRBV5-8 TGTGCCAGCAGCTTTATCCAGTTTAGCAATCAGCCCCAGCATTTT CASSFIQFSNQPQHF
TRBD1 TRBJ1-1 NA TRBV5-1 TGCGCCAGCAGCGCCTTGACAGGGTGGAACACTGAAGCTTTCTTT CASSALTGWNTEAFF
TRBD2 TRBJ2-5 NA TRBV5-1 TGCGCCAGCAGCTTGGAGAGCGGGGGGCCCCAAGAGACCCAGTACTTC CASSLESGGPQETQYF
NA TRBJ1-4 NA TRBV4-1 TGCGCCAGCAGTGACGGGGGGTCGAATGAAAAACTGTTTTTT CASSDGGSNEKLFF
TRBD1 TRBJ2-3 once TRBV7-9 TGTGCCAGCAGCCCCGGGACAGGGTCCCCAGATACGCAGTATTTT CASSPGTGSPDTQYF
TRBD1 TRBJ2-7 NA TRBV6-5 TGTGCCAGCAGTTTGGGACAGGCTTACTACGAGCAGTACTTC CASSLGQAYYEQYF
NA TRBJ2-1 NA TRBV29-1 TGCAGCGTTCGGGGGGCCAATGAGCAGTTCTTC CSVRGANEQFF
NA TRBJ2-1 few TRBV5-6 TGTGCCAGCAGCCCTAGTGGTGGTGAGCAGTTCTTC CASSPSGGEQFF
TRBD1 TRBJ1-2 NA TRBV5-4 TGTGCCAGCAGCTCGGACAGGCCAGGCTACACCTTC CASSSDRPGYTF
TRBD2 TRBJ2-7 few TRBV27 TGTGCCAGCAGTTTTTCAAGCGGGGACTACGAGCAGTACTTC CASSFSSGDYEQYF
TRBD1 TRBJ1-3 NA TRBV29-1 TGCAGCGTGGGAGCCGGGACAGGCTCTGGAAACACCATATATTTT CSVGAGTGSGNTIYF
TRBD1 TRBJ1-1 NA TRBV6-5 TGTGCCAGCAGTGACAGGGTAAAGGCTGAAGCTTTCTTT CASSDRVKAEAFF
NA TRBJ2-1 NA TRBV7-8 TGTGCCAGCAGCCCTTACTTCACCCCCGATACCTACAATGAGCAGTTCTTC CASSPYFTPDTYNEQFF
NA TRBJ2-1 few TRBV6-6 TGTGCCAGCGGGAGGGGGAGCTCCTACAATGAGCAGTTCTTC CASGRGSSYNEQFF
NA TRBJ2-1 NA TRBV27 TGTGCCAGCAGTTTATCGGCTAGCTCCTACAATGAGCAGTTCTTC CASSLSASSYNEQFF
TRBD2 TRBJ2-2 NA TRBV11-2 TGTGCCAGCAGCTTAGTTACCCGCGCGGGGGGCGGGGAGCTGTTTTTT CASSLVTRAGGGELFF
NA TRBJ1-5 NA TRBV29-1 TGCAGCGTACGACAGGCAGAGAATCAGCCCCAGCATTTT CSVRQAENQPQHF